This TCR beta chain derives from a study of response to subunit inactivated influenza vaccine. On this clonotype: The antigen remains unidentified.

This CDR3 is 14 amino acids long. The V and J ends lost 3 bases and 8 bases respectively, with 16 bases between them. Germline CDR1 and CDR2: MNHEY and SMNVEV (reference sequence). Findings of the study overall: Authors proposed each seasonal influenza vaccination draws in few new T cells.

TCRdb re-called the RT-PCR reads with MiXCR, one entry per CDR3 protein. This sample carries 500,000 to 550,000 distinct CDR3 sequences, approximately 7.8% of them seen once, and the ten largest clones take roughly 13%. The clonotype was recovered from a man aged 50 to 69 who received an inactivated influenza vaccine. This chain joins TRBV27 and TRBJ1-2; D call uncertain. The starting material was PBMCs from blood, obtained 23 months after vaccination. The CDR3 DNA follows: TGTGCCAGCAGTTTTAATCGGTGGGTGAGAGGCTACACCTTC. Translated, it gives CASSFNRWVRGYTF.